This record concerns one T cell receptor (beta chain) sequence. The sample originates from a study of T-cell memory formation after mild COVID-19. TCRdb re-called the 5' RACE reads with MiXCR, one entry per CDR3 protein. The sample includes 190,000 or so distinct CDR3 sequences, about a fifth of them seen just once. The length of the CDR3 is 13 residues. Germline lookup yields CDR1 SGHVS and CDR2 FNYEAQ. V was clipped by 8 bases and J by 5 bases; unmatched bases: 3. This sequence was found in an adult woman who had mild COVID-19 (a few samples of this study predate the infection). Cell type and time point are not known. The genes are TRBV7-6 and TRBJ2-2; 9 bases agree with TRBD2. The source material was PBMCs or a T cell subset sorted from them (not recorded which). The CDR3 loop is CASGLAGTGELFF. The DNA of the CDR3 is TGTGCCAGCGGGCTAGCGGGGACCGGGGAGCTGTTTTTT.